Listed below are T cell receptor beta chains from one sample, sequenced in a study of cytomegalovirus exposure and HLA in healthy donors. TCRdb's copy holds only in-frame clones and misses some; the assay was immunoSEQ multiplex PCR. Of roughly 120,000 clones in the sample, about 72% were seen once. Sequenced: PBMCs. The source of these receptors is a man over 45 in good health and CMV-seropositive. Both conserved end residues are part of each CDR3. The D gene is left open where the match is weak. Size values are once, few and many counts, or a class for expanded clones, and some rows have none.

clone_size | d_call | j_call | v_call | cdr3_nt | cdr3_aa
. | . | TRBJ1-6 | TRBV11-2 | TGTGCCAGCAGCCTCGGGGAGAATTCACCCCTCCACTTT | CASSLGENSPLHF
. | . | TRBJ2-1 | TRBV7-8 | TGTGCCAGCAGCAAAAGGGGCTCTGAGCAGTTCTTC | CASSKRGSEQFF
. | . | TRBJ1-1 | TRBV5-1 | TGCGCCAGCAGCCAACGACAGGATGGGGGCACTGAAGCTTTCTTT | CASSQRQDGGTEAFF
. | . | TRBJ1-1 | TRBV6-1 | TGTGCCAGCAGTGTTACTGGGAACACTGAAGCTTTCTTT | CASSVTGNTEAFF
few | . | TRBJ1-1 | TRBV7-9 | TGTGCCAGCAGCTTAAAAGGGGCTTACACTGAAGCTTTCTTT | CASSLKGAYTEAFF
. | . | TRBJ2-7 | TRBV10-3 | TGTGCCATCAGTGAAACAGGAGTCTACGAGCAGTACTTC | CAISETGVYEQYF
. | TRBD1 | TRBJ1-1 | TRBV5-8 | TGTGCCAGCAGCTACGGACAGGGCTCCATGAACACTGAAGCTTTCTTT | CASSYGQGSMNTEAFF
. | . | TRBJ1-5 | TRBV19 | TGTGCCAGTAGTATAGTGGGACAAGGGGGTACTCAGCCCCAGCATTTT | CASSIVGQGGTQPQHF
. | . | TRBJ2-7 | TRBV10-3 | TGTGCCATCAGTACAAATGGGGACTACGAGCAGTACTTC | CAISTNGDYEQYF
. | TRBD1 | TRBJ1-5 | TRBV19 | TGTACTTTCACAGGGGATCAGCCCCAGCATTTT | CTFTGDQPQHF
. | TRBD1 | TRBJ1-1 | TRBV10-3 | TGTGCCATCAGGGGACAGGGGTGGGGTACTGAAGCTTTCTTT | CAIRGQGWGTEAFF
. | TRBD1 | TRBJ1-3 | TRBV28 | TGTGCCAGCAGTTCCCCCGGGACAGGGTTTGGAAACACCATATATTTT | CASSSPGTGFGNTIYF
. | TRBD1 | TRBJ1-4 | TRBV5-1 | TGCGCCAGCAGCTTGGAAGACAGGGCCGGGGGTGAAAAACTGTTTTTT | CASSLEDRAGGEKLFF
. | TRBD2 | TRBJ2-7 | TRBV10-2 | TGCGCCAGCAGACCGGGACTAGCGGGTTACGAGCAGTACTTC | CASRPGLAGYEQYF
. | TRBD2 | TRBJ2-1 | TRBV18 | TGTGCCAGCTCACTCGGACTAGCTGGTGAGCAGTTCTTC | CASSLGLAGEQFF
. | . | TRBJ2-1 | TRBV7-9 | TGTGCCAGCAGCCTTCAGAATTCAGCAGGGAATGAGCAGTTCTTC | CASSLQNSAGNEQFF